The 26 T cell receptor beta chains below were found in one sample sequenced in a study of blood T cell repertoires in COVID-19. Here immunoSEQ multiplex PCR was the method, and the copy in TCRdb shows in-frame clones only, minus some. The table includes more than 300,000 clones, approximately 89% detected once. Sequencing was carried out using peripheral blood. All receptors come from a woman aged 18-29 years who had recovered from COVID-19.

The chain couples TRBV18 to TRBJ2-5, with 10 bases lining up with TRBD1. This CDR3 is built from 15 residues. The V gene's germline CDR1 is KGHSH and CDR2 LQKENI. V trimming: 5 bases; J trimming: 5 bases; junction bases outside the gene matches: 8. The CDR3 DNA is TGTGCCAGCTCAGGACAGGGGGACCGGGCGGAGACCCAGTACTTC. Translating gives CASSGQGDRAETQYF.

V is TRBV6-5 and J is TRBJ1-4; perhaps TRBD1 as D (5 bases). V was cut by 0 bases and J by 5 bases, with 7 bases left in between. The germline CDR1 and CDR2 sequences are MNHEY and SVGAGI. This CDR3 region has 14 residues. The CDR3 sequence is CASSYSRGNEKLFF. The CDR3 bases are TGTGCCAGCAGTTACTCGCGGGGCAATGAAAAACTGTTTTTT.

The V and J genes are TRBV28 and TRBJ1-5; perhaps TRBD1 as D (5 bases). Per germline, CDR1 MDHEN and CDR2 SYDVKM. V gave up 1 base and J gave up 0 bases, with 13 bases separating them. The CDR3 has 17 amino acids. CDR3: CASSLSQGGYSNQPQHF. The CDR3 nucleotides read TGTGCCAGCAGTTTATCCCAGGGTGGGTATAGCAATCAGCCCCAGCATTTT.

This clone was seen once. The J gene is TRBJ2-3, the V gene TRBV5-8; D is uncertain. With 4 bases removed from V and 11 bases from J, the gap between germline ends came to 14 bases. The germline V gene encodes CDR1 SGHTS and CDR2 YDEGEE. The CDR3 consists of 12 residues. The DNA for the CDR3 is TGTGCCAGCAGCGCCAGGTTCGCCGAGCAGTATTTT. Its protein product is CASSARFAEQYF.

This chain links TRBV6-5 with TRBJ1-1, with TRBD1 as a possible D gene (5 bases). Trimming stripped 11 bases from V and 6 bases from J, with 13 bases between. The CDR3 totals 11 residues. The germline V gene has CDR1 MNHEY and CDR2 SVGAGI. CDR3 coding DNA: TGTGCCGTCCGGGGGAGGGCTGAAGCTTTCTTT. This translates into CAVRGRAEAFF.

CDR3 sequence (DNA): TGTGCCAGCAGCCCCCTCACCAGGCTAAGATTGAGCACTGAAGCTTTCTTT. It specifies CASSPLTRLRLSTEAFF. The genes are TRBV21-1 and TRBJ1-1; the table names TRBD1, a call not compared with the DNA. TRBV21-1 is an annotated pseudogene. CDR3 length: 17 amino acids.

The chain combines TRBV12-3 or TRBV12-4 with TRBJ2-7; perhaps TRBD2 as D (5 bases). Trimming left V 6 bases short and J 5 bases short, with 11 bases between. The CDR3 sequence is 12 residues long. The CDR3: CASSGLADEQYV. The CDR3 coding sequence is TGTGCCAGCAGCGGACTGGCGGACGAGCAGTACGTC.

Only a few counts were recorded for this clone. This chain uses TRBV30 with TRBJ1-1; D call uncertain. CDR3 length: 11 amino acids. Trimming stripped 1 base from V and 4 bases from J, with 4 bases between. Germline CDR1 reads GTSNPN; CDR2 reads SVGIG (reference sequence). CDR3 region: CAWSGVTEAFF. In DNA, the CDR3 is TGTGCCTGGAGTGGAGTCACTGAAGCTTTCTTT.

The V and J genes are TRBV5-6 and TRBJ2-7; 14 bases map to TRBD2. This CDR3 is 14 amino acids long. The germline CDR1 and CDR2 sequences are SGHDT and YYEEEE. With 4 bases clipped from V and 6 bases from J, the junction kept 3 bases outside the gene matches. The CDR3: CASSTGLAGAEQYV. The DNA for the CDR3 is TGTGCCAGCAGCACGGGACTAGCGGGAGCCGAGCAGTACGTC.

The CDR3 region has the DNA TGTGCCAGCAGCTTGGTCCCGGCGGGAGGAACCTACAATGAGCAGTTCTTC. Translated, it gives CASSLVPAGGTYNEQFF. V and J are TRBV5-5 and TRBJ2-1, with 8 bases lining up with TRBD2. Unmatched junction bases numbered 7, after V lost 0 bases and J lost 2 bases. The CDR3 is 17 amino acids. Germline loops: CDR1 SGHKS, CDR2 YYEKEE (reference sequence).

J is TRBJ2-5 and V is TRBV4-3; TRBD2 aligns across 10 bases. The CDR3 is 17 residues long. V lost 8 bases, J lost 5 bases, and 17 bases stayed unmatched. Germline assignment: CDR1 LGHNA and CDR2 YSLEER. In nucleotides, the CDR3 is TGCGCCAGCCGTCGCCGGCTAGCGGGAGCGGAGGAGGAGACCCAGTACTTC. Protein sequence: CASRRRLAGAEEETQYF.

J is TRBJ2-2 and V is TRBV19; TRBD2 is a possible D gene (5 bases). CDR1 and CDR2 (germline): LNHDA, SQIVND (reference sequence). Trimming removed 7 bases from V and 1 base from J, with 10 bases in between. The CDR3 totals 14 residues. The DNA of the CDR3 is TGTGCCAGTAAATTCGGGGAGAACACCGGGGAGCTGTTTTTT. Protein: CASKFGENTGELFF. The whole variable domain, remainder taken from reference TRBV19 and TRBJ2-2, is DGGITQSPKYLFRKEGQNVTLSCEQNLNHDAMYWYRQDPGQGLRLIYYSQIVNDFQKGDIAEGYSVSREKKESFPLTVTSAQKNPTAFYLCASKFGENTGELFFGEGSRLTVL.

The chain is built from TRBV5-1 and TRBJ2-3; the match to TRBD1 covers 10 bases. V gave up 5 bases and J gave up 1 base; unmatched junction bases: 4. Germline CDR1 and CDR2: SGHRS and YFSETQ. The CDR3 consists of 15 residues. The CDR3 coding sequence is TGCGCCAGCAGGCCCGGGACAGGGGGCACAGATACGCAGTATTTT. Translating it yields CASRPGTGGTDTQYF.

The V call is TRBV30, the J call TRBJ2-1; TRBD2 aligns across 10 bases. V shed 6 bases, J shed 10 bases, and the junction held 6 bases outside the gene matches. The CDR3 spans 12 residues. Germline CDR1 GTSNPN, CDR2 SVGIG (reference sequence). This CDR3 reads CACSSGRPEQFF. For the CDR3, the DNA is TGTGCCTGTTCTAGCGGGAGACCCGAGCAGTTCTTC.

The gene calls are TRBV9 and TRBJ2-1; 8 bases line up with TRBD2. The CDR3 runs 15 residues. The ends lost 1 base at V and 8 bases at J; junction bases unmatched: 8. Looked up from germline, CDR1 is SGDLS and CDR2 is YYNGEE. The CDR3 protein is CASSVTGTRGHEQFF. CDR3 coding DNA: TGTGCCAGCAGCGTAACCGGGACTAGAGGCCATGAGCAGTTCTTC.

This chain joins TRBV6-5 and TRBJ2-1; D perhaps matches TRBD1 (5 bases). The CDR3 spans 15 residues. The V and J ends lost 4 bases and 2 bases respectively, with 12 bases between them. The germline gives CDR1 MNHEY, CDR2 SVGAGI. CDR3 coding DNA: TGTGCCAGCAGTTCAGACAGTACGGCCTACAATGAGCAGTTCTTC. Amino acid sequence: CASSSDSTAYNEQFF.

Here the CDR3 reads CASSSWGGRQETQYF. CDR3 sequence (DNA): TGTGCCAGTAGTTCTTGGGGAGGTCGCCAAGAGACCCAGTACTTC. This chain uses TRBV19 with TRBJ2-5; the D gene is possibly TRBD2 (6 bases). V was pared by 5 bases and J by 1 base, with 14 bases between. The CDR3 is 15 residues long. Germline CDR1 reads LNHDA; CDR2 reads SQIVND (reference sequence).

DNA of the CDR3: TGTGCCAGCAGCCAAGCTGGAGACAGGGGGGAAGAGACCCAGTACTTC. Translating gives CASSQAGDRGEETQYF. The chain is built from TRBV3-1 (or the pseudogene TRBV3-2) and TRBJ2-5; 9 bases line up with TRBD1. The CDR3 loop spans 16 amino acids. Germline values: CDR1 LGHDT, CDR2 YNNKEL (reference sequence). With V trimmed by 1 base and J by 3 bases, 6 bases remained unmatched.

This chain uses TRBV11-2 with TRBJ2-7; the D gene is possibly TRBD1 (5 bases). Germline CDR1 reads SGHAT; CDR2 reads FQNNGV. Trimming cost V 4 bases and J 2 bases, with 15 bases left between them. CDR3 size: 15 residues. The CDR3 reads CASSSNWGLAYEQYV. CDR3 sequence (DNA): TGTGCCAGCAGCTCCAACTGGGGCCTGGCCTACGAGCAGTACGTC.

In its sample, this clone was seen once. This rearrangement joins TRBV19 to TRBJ1-1, with 10 bases identical to TRBD1. V was pared by 7 bases and J by 4 bases, with 9 bases of the junction left unmatched. CDR1 and CDR2 (germline): LNHDA, SQIVND (reference sequence). The CDR3 sequence is 15 residues long. This CDR3 reads CASTRVDRGLTEAFF. In nucleotides, the CDR3 is TGTGCCAGTACCCGGGTCGACAGGGGGCTCACTGAAGCTTTCTTT.

V usage is TRBV19 and J usage is TRBJ1-2, with TRBD1 matching 10 bases. Trimming at V came to 3 bases and at J to 6 bases, leaving 4 bases not matched to a gene. The CDR3 length is 14 residues. CDR1 and CDR2 (germline): LNHDA, SQIVND (reference sequence). CDR3 nucleotide sequence: TGTGCCAGTAGTATTAGACAGGGGGCGAATGGCTACACCTTC. Protein product: CASSIRQGANGYTF.

The CDR3 here is CASSLRNTGELFF. CDR3 DNA sequence: TGTGCCAGCAGCCTCAGGAACACCGGGGAGCTGTTTTTT. This rearrangement joins TRBV7-9 to TRBJ2-2, with unresolved D. Germline CDR1 reads SEHNR; CDR2 reads FQNEAQ (reference sequence). V was shortened by 5 bases and J by 1 base, with 5 bases between the two germline ends. The CDR3 is 13 amino acids.

This chain links TRBV7-2 with TRBJ2-7, with 10 bases fitting TRBD2. The CDR3 extends over 16 amino acids. The trim removed 2 bases at V and 0 bases at J, leaving 4 bases unmatched. The germline CDR1 and CDR2 sequences are SGHTA and FQGNSA. CDR3 loop: CASSLTLAGSSYEQYV. The CDR3 DNA reads as TGTGCCAGCAGCTTAACACTAGCGGGAAGCTCCTACGAGCAGTACGTC.

The chain is built from TRBV10-3 and TRBJ1-4; 7 bases align to TRBD1. Germline CDR1 ENHRY, CDR2 SYGVKD. This CDR3 is 13 amino acids long. V gave up 8 bases and J gave up 4 bases; unmatched junction bases: 4. CDR3 protein: CAIQGERNEKLFF. In DNA form, the CDR3 reads TGTGCCATCCAGGGGGAGCGTAATGAAAAACTGTTTTTT.

This chain joins TRBV19 and TRBJ1-3, with D unresolved. Germline values: CDR1 LNHDA, CDR2 SQIVND (reference sequence). V was clipped by 3 bases and J by 1 base, with 13 bases between them. The CDR3 spans 16 residues. The CDR3 reads CASSMVSRRSGNTIYF. The CDR3 region has the DNA TGTGCCAGTAGTATGGTATCTAGACGGTCTGGAAACACCATATATTTT.

The chain links TRBV6-6 to TRBJ2-5; D perhaps matches TRBD2 (5 bases). Germline CDR1 reads MNHNY; CDR2 reads SVGAGI (reference sequence). The CDR3 runs 14 residues. V dropped 7 bases and J dropped 2 bases, with 14 bases sitting between them. CDR3 sequence: CASTFMRGQETQYF. CDR3 coding DNA: TGTGCCAGCACCTTCATGAGAGGGCAAGAGACCCAGTACTTC.